This TCR beta chain comes out of a study of blood T cells in healthy people across ages. Every donor gave roughly 9.2 milliliters of peripheral blood. CDR3 length equals 14 residues. CDR1 and CDR2 from the germline V gene are DFQATT and SNEGSKA (reference sequence). Alongside a J-beta primer mix, a sample-barcoded 5' primer served in a second PCR lasting roughly 6 to 12 cycles. TCRdb reprocessed the 5' RACE reads via MiXCR and lists one record per CDR3 protein. Among under 750,000 distinct CDR3 sequences listed, around 48% were seen once. There are a few counts of this clonotype. The chain is built from TRBV20-1 and TRBJ2-4; 7 nucleotides agree with TRBD2. Near its end, the DNA agrees better with TRBJ2-7, so the J call may be wrong. This receptor was obtained from a man aged 80 or over in good health. The sequenced sample consisted of blood. Here the CDR3 reads CRAPSGGTKYEQYF. In DNA, the CDR3 is TGCAGGGCTCCTAGCGGCGGGACGAAATACGAGCAGTACTTC.